This T cell receptor (beta chain) stems from a study of shared clonotypes between healthy human individuals. Findings and caveats of the study: Among non-shared clonotypes, generation probabilities were lower than among those shared by all four donors. Larger estimated richness was generally recorded for naive subsets relative to memory subsets.

Cells designated naive CD8 were CD45RO-negative and were positively selected for CCR7, with terminally differentiated effector memory CD45RA+ cells excluded. Of note for this clone: The antigen is undetermined.

Per the germline V gene, CDR1 is SQVTM and CDR2 is ANQGSEA. The CDR3 length is 12 residues. Trimming shortened V by 4 bases and J by 1 base, and 7 bases separated the two germline ends. The protocol was immunoSEQ multiplex PCR, while the TCRdb copy is restricted to in-frame clones and leaves out a portion. The sample consists of about 550,000 clones, roughly 96% of them appearing once. The rearrangement joins TRBV29-1 to TRBJ1-1; D is ambiguous. The sample taken for sequencing was naive CD8+ T cells sorted from blood. This receptor was taken from a woman aged 25 to 39 in good health. As DNA, the CDR3 is TGCAGCGTTGTCTTTACGAACACTGAAGCTTTCTTT. Residues: CSVVFTNTEAFF.